These 14 T cell receptor beta chains originate from one sample sequenced in a study of vaccination effects on CD4 cells after COVID-19. Assay used: immunoSEQ multiplex PCR; TCRdb lists only in-frame clones, some missing. This table holds roughly 35,000 clones, about two thirds found once. For these TCRs, the target antigens are not known. Using viral peptide pools, the ViraFEST assay grew out antigen-specific CD4+ T cells prior to sequencing. Cultured cells yielded isolated CD4+ T cells after about ten days. Between March and December 2020, the person had a SARS-CoV-2 infection that PCR confirmed. This specimen consisted of CD4+ T cells from PBMCs cultured with HCoV-NL63 spike peptides, obtained before COVID-19 vaccination. These TCRs come from a human donor who had a prior SARS-CoV-2 infection.

The rearrangement links TRBV7-9 to TRBJ2-1; 9 bases line up with TRBD1. The germline CDR1 and CDR2 sequences are SEHNR and FQNEAQ (reference sequence). The CDR3 runs to 16 residues. Trimming removed 1 base from V and 4 bases from J; junction bases left unmatched: 5. The CDR3 DNA is TGTGCCAGCAGCTTAGTAGGACAGGGGAATTACAATGAGCAGTTCTTC. Amino acids: CASSLVGQGNYNEQFF.

This chain joins TRBV19 and TRBJ1-6; no clear D. Per germline, CDR1 LNHDA and CDR2 SQIVND (reference sequence). CDR3 length: 13 amino acids. V was trimmed by 5 bases and J by 8 bases, leaving 10 bases between them. CDR3 nucleotide sequence: TGTGCCAGTAGTCCGGACGTGGATTCACCCCTCCACTTT. It encodes CASSPDVDSPLHF.

V is TRBV4-2 and J is TRBJ1-5; TRBD1 is a possible D gene (5 bases). Germline CDR1 reads LGHNA; CDR2 reads YNFKEQ. CDR3 length: 16 residues. Trimming took 0 bases from V and 6 from J, leaving 15 bases between them. In DNA form, the CDR3 reads TGTGCCAGCAGCCAAGATTATGGCAGGGAGGGTCAGCCCCAGCATTTT. The encoded protein is CASSQDYGREGQPQHF.

This chain connects TRBV19 to TRBJ2-6; D is unclear. The CDR3 spans 15 residues. Trimming pared 3 bases from V and 0 bases from J, leaving 6 bases between. Germline lookup yields CDR1 LNHDA and CDR2 SQIVND (reference sequence). The CDR3 DNA reads TGTGCCAGTAGTATGGGAAACTCTGGGGCCAACGTCCTGACTTTC. Residues: CASSMGNSGANVLTF. Full variable domain (rest looked up from reference TRBV19 and TRBJ2-6): DGGITQSPKYLFRKEGQNVTLSCEQNLNHDAMYWYRQDPGQGLRLIYYSQIVNDFQKGDIAEGYSVSREKKESFPLTVTSAQKNPTAFYLCASSMGNSGANVLTFGAGSRLTVL.

The chain joins TRBV10-3 to TRBJ1-4; no definite D call. This CDR3 is built from 14 residues. Trimming stripped 6 bases from V and 5 bases from J, with 13 bases between. Germline CDR1 is ENHRY and CDR2 is SYGVKD. The CDR3 sequence: CAIRSGGQNEKLFF. CDR3 nucleotide sequence: TGTGCCATCAGATCCGGAGGCCAAAATGAAAAACTGTTTTTT.

In its sample, this clone was seen a few times. This chain connects TRBV5-1 to TRBJ1-6, with 7 bases matching TRBD1. This CDR3 is 14 amino acids long. Germline V gene sequence: CDR1 SGHRS, CDR2 YFSETQ. The J segment lost 3 bases and the V segment lost 3 bases, leaving 0 bases of the junction unmatched. This CDR3 is CASSWDSYNSPLHF. CDR3 in DNA: TGCGCCAGCAGCTGGGACAGCTATAATTCACCCCTCCACTTT.

This clone has just one count. The gene calls are TRBV6-5 and TRBJ1-3, with D perhaps TRBD1 (6 bases). The germline gives CDR1 MNHEY, CDR2 SVGAGI. The V gene lost 5 bases and the J gene lost 3 bases, with 11 bases spanning the gap. The CDR3 spans 14 residues. Here the CDR3 DNA reads TGTGCCAGCAGTCTGACAGGATTTGGAAACACCATATATTTT. Protein sequence: CASSLTGFGNTIYF.

With respect to this clone: The sample has other DNA sequences that encode this CDR3 too. This sequence joins TRBV20-1 and TRBJ1-1; D is unresolved. Looked up from germline, CDR1 is DFQATT and CDR2 is SNEGSKA (reference sequence). Trimming took off 3 bases at V and 0 bases at J, with 2 bases between the two ends. The CDR3 spans 11 residues. This CDR3 reads CSASLNTEAFF. Here the CDR3 DNA reads TGCAGTGCTAGCCTGAACACTGAAGCTTTCTTT.

V is TRBV2 and J is TRBJ2-5; no clear D. The CDR3 runs to 13 residues. V gave up 1 base and J gave up 7 bases, with 10 bases separating them. The germline gives CDR1 SNHLY, CDR2 FYNNEI. The CDR3 DNA reads as TGTGCCAGCAGTGAAGGGTTCCGTTCGACCCAGTACTTC. The encoded protein is CASSEGFRSTQYF.

This clone occurred once. The chain joins TRBV5-4 to TRBJ2-2, with D possibly called TRBD1 or TRBD2 (5 bases each). The V gene lost 0 bases and the J gene lost 6 bases, with 9 bases spanning the gap. Per germline, CDR1 SGHNT and CDR2 YYREEE (reference sequence). This CDR3 is 14 amino acids long. CDR3 loop: CASSLVGDSGELFF. The CDR3 DNA reads TGTGCCAGCAGCTTGGTGGGGGATTCCGGGGAGCTGTTTTTT.

This clone was seen once. The J gene is TRBJ1-2, the V gene TRBV6-5; D perhaps matches TRBD1 (5 bases). V lost 6 bases and J 4 bases, leaving 18 bases between the germline ends. CDR3 length equals 15 residues. The germline CDR1 and CDR2 sequences are MNHEY and SVGAGI. In DNA form, the CDR3 reads TGTGCCAGCAGCCTAACGGACGGGGACTTCTATGGCTACACCTTC. This encodes CASSLTDGDFYGYTF.

The J gene is TRBJ2-7, the V gene TRBV4-1; TRBD2 might be the D (5 bases). The CDR3 has 15 residues. Trimming cost V 3 bases and J 3 bases, with 15 bases left between them. The V gene's germline CDR1 is MGHRA and CDR2 YSYEKL. CDR3 DNA sequence: TGCGCCAGCAGCCAGGAGGAGAGGGTTGGCTACGAGCAGTACTTC. Translation gives CASSQEERVGYEQYF.

This clone was counted a single time. V and J are TRBV2 and TRBJ1-3; no firm D call. V lost 4 bases, J lost 0 bases, and 7 bases lay in between. The CDR3 spans 14 residues. Germline V gene lookup returns CDR1 SNHLY and CDR2 FYNNEI. CDR3 region: CASSGRLSGNTIYF. CDR3 nucleotides: TGTGCCAGCAGTGGTCGTCTCTCTGGAAACACCATATATTTT.

This chain uses TRBV11-3 with TRBJ2-1; no definite D call. Germline CDR1 is SGHNT and CDR2 is YENEEA. Trimming took 6 bases from V and 5 from J, leaving 23 bases between them. The CDR3 extends over 17 amino acids. As DNA, the CDR3 is TGTGCCAGCAGTGAATGGAACAGACTCCTCCTGGACAATGAGCAGTTCTTC. This codes for CASSEWNRLLLDNEQFF.